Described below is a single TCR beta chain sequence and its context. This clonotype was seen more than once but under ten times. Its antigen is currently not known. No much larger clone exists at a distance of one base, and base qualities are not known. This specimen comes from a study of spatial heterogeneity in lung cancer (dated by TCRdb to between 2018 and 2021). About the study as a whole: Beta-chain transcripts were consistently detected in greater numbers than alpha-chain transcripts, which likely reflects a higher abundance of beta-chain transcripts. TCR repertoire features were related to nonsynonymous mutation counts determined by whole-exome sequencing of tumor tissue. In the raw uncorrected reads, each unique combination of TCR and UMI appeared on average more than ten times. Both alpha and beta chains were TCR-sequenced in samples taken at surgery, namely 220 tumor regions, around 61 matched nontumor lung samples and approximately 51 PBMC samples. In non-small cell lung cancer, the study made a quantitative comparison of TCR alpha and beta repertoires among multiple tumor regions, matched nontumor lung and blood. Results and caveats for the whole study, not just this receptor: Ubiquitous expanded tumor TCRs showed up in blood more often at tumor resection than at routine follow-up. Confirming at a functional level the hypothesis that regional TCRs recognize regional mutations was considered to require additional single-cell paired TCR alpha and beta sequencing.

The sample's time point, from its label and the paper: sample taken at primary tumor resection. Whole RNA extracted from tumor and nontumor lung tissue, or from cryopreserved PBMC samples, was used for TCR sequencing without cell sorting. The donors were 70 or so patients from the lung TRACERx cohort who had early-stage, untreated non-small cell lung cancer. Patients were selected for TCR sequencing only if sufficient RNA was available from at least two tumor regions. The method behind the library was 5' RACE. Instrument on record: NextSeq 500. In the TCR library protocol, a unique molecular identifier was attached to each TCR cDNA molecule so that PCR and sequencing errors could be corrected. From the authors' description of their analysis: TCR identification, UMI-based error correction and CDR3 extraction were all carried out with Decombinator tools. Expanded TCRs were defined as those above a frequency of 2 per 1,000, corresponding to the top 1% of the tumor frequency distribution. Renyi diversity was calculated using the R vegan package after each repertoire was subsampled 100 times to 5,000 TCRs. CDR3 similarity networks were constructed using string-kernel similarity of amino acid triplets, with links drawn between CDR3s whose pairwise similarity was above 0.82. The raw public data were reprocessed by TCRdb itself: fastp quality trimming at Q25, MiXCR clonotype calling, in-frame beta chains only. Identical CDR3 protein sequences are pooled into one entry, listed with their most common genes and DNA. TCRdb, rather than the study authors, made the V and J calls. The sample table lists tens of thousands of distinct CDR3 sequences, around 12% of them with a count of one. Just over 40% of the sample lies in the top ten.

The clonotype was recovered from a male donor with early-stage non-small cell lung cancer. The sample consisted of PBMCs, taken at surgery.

The DNA reads TGCGCCAGCAGCCAGGCCGGGACTAGCGGGACGAGTGAGCAGTTCTTC. This sequence encodes CASSQAGTSGTSEQFF. The sequence joins TRBV4-1 to TRBJ2-1; 13 bases in the junction line up with TRBD2. The CDR1 and CDR2 encoded by the germline V gene are MGHRA and YSYEKL. The cysteine opens and the phenylalanine closes a CDR3 of 16 amino acids. This entry keeps only the CDR3 DNA: 48 bases, framed from base 1. Trimming leaves V shorter by 3 bases and J shorter by 9 bases, with the junction holding 8 bases beyond the gene matches.